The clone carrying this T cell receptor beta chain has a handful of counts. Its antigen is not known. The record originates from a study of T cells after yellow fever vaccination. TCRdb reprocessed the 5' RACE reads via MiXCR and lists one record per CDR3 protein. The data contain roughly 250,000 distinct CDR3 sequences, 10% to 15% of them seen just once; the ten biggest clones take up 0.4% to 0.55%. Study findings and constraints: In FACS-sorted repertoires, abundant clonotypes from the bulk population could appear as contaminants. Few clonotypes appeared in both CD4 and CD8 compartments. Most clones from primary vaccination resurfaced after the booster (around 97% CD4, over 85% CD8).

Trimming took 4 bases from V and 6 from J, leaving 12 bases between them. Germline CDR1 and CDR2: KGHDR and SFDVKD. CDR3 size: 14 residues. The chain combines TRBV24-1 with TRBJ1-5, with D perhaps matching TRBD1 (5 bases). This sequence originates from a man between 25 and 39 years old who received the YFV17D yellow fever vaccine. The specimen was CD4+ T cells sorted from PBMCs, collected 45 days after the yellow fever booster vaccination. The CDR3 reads CATSEGGAGQPQHF. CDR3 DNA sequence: TGTGCCACCAGTGAAGGAGGGGCGGGTCAGCCCCAGCATTTT.